A selection of T cell receptor beta chains follows, all from one sample in a study of CD8 T cells in ankylosing spondylitis. In TCRdb, the 5' RACE reads were re-called with MiXCR into one record per CDR3 protein. The top ten clones hold 0.5% to 0.75% of a sample with more than 200,000 distinct CDR3 sequences, 20% to 30% of them seen once. Sequencing was done on a sample of blood, either unsorted or a sorted T cell fraction (not recorded which). The origin of the receptors is a male donor with ankylosing spondylitis or in good health (not recorded which). Both conserved end residues are part of each CDR3. A D gene is named only where the DNA matches it firmly. Some rows have no size entry. The others give once, few or many, or a class for an expanded clone.

d_gene,abundance,j_gene,v_gene,CDR3nt,CDR3aa
TRBD1,few,TRBJ2-7,TRBV12-3/TRBV12-4,TGTGCCAGCAGTTTAAGGTCAGGGGGCATCTACGAGCAGTACTTC,CASSLRSGGIYEQYF
-,-,TRBJ1-2,TRBV20-1,TGCAGTGCGGGGCAGGAGGGGGTAGACTATGGCTACACCTTC,CSAGQEGVDYGYTF
-,few,TRBJ2-5,TRBV20-1,TGCAGTGCTAGAGACCTACAAGAGACCCAGTACTTC,CSARDLQETQYF
-,few,TRBJ2-1,TRBV20-1,TGCAGTGCTCCGAGGGGTGATAGGGTTGGCAATGAGCAGTTCTTC,CSAPRGDRVGNEQFF
-,-,TRBJ2-7,TRBV11-2,TGTGCCAGCAGCTTAGATGGCCATAGTAGGGACGAGCAGTACTTC,CASSLDGHSRDEQYF
-,many,TRBJ2-7,TRBV20-1,TGCAGTGCTCCCAATAGCAGGGGCCGCTCCTACGAGCAGTACTTC,CSAPNSRGRSYEQYF
-,-,TRBJ2-7,TRBV9,TGTGCCAGCAGCGTAGTCCGGGGCAGGGGTGATAATGAGCAGTACTTC,CASSVVRGRGDNEQYF
TRBD2,many,TRBJ2-1,TRBV29-1,TGCAGCGTGACGGGGGGGGGCGTCAATGAGCAGTTCTTC,CSVTGGGVNEQFF
TRBD1,-,TRBJ2-1,TRBV5-1,TGCGCCAGCAGCTTGGACAGGGGTCAGTTCTTC,CASSLDRGQFF
TRBD2,-,TRBJ2-5,TRBV20-1,TGCAGCGTTATAGCGGGGGGACAAGAGACCCAGTACTTC,CSVIAGGQETQYF
TRBD1,-,TRBJ1-4,TRBV12-3/TRBV12-4,TGTGCCAGCAGTCCGGACAGGAGGAATGAAAAACTGTTTTTT,CASSPDRRNEKLFF
-,many,TRBJ2-2,TRBV12-3/TRBV12-4,TGTGCCAGCGAACGTCGTCCGGGGGAGCTGTTTTTT,CASERRPGELFF
-,many,TRBJ1-2,TRBV20-1,TGCAGTGCTAGTCAGACTCAGGCTATATATGGCTACACCTTC,CSASQTQAIYGYTF
-,-,TRBJ2-1,TRBV28,TGTGCCAGCAGTTTACGCATGGATGAGCAGTTCTTC,CASSLRMDEQFF
-,many,TRBJ1-2,TRBV20-1,TGCAGTGCCTCCGGGACGCTGGACCGCTATGGCTACACCTTC,CSASGTLDRYGYTF
-,few,TRBJ2-7,TRBV10-3,TGTGCCATCAGTGATGGGCGGGGACCGGGGTCCTACGAGCAGTACTTC,CAISDGRGPGSYEQYF
-,-,TRBJ2-1,TRBV24-1,TGTGCCACCAGTGATTTATGGGGGGTAGAGCAGTTCTTC,CATSDLWGVEQFF